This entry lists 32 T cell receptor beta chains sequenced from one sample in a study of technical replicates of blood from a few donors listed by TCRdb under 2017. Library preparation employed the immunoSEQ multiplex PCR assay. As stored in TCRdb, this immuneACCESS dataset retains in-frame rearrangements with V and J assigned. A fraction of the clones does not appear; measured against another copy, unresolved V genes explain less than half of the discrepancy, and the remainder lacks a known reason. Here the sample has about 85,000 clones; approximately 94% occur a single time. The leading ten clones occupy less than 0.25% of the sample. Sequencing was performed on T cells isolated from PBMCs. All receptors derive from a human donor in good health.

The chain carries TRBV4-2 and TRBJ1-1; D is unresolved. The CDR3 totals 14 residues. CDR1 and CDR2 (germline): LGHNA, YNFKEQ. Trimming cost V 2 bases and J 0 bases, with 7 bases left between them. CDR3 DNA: TGTGCCAGCAGCCAACGAGGGTTGAACACTGAAGCTTTCTTT. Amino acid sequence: CASSQRGLNTEAFF.

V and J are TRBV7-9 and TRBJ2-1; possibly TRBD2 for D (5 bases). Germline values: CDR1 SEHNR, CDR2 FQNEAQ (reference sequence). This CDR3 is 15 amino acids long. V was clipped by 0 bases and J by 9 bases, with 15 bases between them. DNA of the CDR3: TGTGCCAGCAGCTTAGCGGGAGTCCCTCGTGGTGAGCAGTTCTTC. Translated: CASSLAGVPRGEQFF.

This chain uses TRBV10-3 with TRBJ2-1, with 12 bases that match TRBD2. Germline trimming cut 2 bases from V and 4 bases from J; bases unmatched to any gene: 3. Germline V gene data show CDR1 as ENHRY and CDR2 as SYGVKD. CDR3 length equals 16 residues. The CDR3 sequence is CAISEPTSGGYNEQFF. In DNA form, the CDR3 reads TGTGCCATCAGTGAGCCGACTAGCGGGGGTTACAATGAGCAGTTCTTC.

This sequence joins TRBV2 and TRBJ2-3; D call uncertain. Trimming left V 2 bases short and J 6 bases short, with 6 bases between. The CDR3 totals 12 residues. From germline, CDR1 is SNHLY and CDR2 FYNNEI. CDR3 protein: CASSESWDTQYF. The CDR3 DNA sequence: TGTGCCAGCAGTGAAAGCTGGGATACGCAGTATTTT. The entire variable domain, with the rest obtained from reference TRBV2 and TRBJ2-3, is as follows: EPEVTQTPSHQVTQMGQEVILRCVPISNHLYFYWYRQILGQKVEFLVSFYNNEISEKSEIFDDQFSVERPDGSNFTLKIRSTKLEDSAMYFCASSESWDTQYFGPGTRLTVL.

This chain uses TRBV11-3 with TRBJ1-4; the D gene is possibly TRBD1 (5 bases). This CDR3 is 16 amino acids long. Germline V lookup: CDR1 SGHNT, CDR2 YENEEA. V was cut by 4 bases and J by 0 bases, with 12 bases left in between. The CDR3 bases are TGTGCCAGCAGCTCTTCCGGGACTCCAACTAATGAAAAACTGTTTTTT. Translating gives CASSSSGTPTNEKLFF.

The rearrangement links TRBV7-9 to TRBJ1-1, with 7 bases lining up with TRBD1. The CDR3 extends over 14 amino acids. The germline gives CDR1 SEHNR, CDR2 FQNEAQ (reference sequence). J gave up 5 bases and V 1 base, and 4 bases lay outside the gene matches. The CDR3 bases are TGTGCCAGCAGCTTAGAAGGGGGCGGAACTGAAGCTTTCTTT. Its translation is CASSLEGGGTEAFF.

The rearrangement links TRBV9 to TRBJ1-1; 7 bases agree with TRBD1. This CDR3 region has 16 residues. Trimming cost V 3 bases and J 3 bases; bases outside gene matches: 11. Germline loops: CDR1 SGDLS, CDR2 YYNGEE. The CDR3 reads CASSATGILVDTEAFF. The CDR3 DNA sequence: TGTGCCAGCAGCGCGACAGGGATCTTAGTAGACACTGAAGCTTTCTTT. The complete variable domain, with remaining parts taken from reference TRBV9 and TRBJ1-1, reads DSGVTQTPKHLITATGQRVTLRCSPRSGDLSVYWYQQSLDQGLQFLIQYYNGEERAKGNILERFSAQQFPDLHSELNLSSLELGDSALYFCASSATGILVDTEAFFGQGTRLTVV.

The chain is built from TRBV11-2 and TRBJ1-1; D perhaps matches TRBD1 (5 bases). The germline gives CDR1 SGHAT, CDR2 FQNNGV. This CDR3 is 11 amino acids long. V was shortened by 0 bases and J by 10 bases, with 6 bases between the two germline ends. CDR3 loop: CASSLDRAAFF. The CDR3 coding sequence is TGTGCCAGCAGCTTAGACAGGGCAGCTTTCTTT.

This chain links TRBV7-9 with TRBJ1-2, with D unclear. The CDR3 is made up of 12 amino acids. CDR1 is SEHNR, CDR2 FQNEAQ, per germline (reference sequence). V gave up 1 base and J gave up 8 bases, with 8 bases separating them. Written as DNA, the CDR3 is TGTGCCAGCAGCTTAGGGGTTAGCGGCTACACCTTC. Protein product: CASSLGVSGYTF.

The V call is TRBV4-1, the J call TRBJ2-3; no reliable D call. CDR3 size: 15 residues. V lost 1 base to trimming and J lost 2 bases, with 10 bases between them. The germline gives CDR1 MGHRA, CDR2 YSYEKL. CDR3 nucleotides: TGCGCCAGCAGCCAAGTTGGGCGTCCCACAGATACGCAGTATTTT. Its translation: CASSQVGRPTDTQYF.

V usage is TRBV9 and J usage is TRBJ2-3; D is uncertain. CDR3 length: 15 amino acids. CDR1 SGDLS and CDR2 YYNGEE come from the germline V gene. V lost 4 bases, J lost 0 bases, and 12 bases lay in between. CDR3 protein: CASSLFDGSTDTQYF. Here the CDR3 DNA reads TGTGCCAGCAGCCTCTTCGACGGGAGCACAGATACGCAGTATTTT.

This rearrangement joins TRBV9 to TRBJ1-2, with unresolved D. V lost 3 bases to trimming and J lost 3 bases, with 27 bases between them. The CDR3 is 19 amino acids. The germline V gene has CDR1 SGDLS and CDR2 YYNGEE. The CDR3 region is CASSGNSQTALGYDYGYTF. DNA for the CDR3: TGTGCCAGCAGCGGGAACTCCCAAACCGCACTAGGCTACGACTATGGCTACACCTTC.

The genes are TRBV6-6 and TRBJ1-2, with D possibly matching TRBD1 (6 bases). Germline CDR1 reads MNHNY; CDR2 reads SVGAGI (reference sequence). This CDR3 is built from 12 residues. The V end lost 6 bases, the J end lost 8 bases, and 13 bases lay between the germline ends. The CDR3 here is CASSPQGWGYTF. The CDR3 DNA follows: TGTGCCAGCAGCCCACAGGGTTGGGGCTACACCTTC.

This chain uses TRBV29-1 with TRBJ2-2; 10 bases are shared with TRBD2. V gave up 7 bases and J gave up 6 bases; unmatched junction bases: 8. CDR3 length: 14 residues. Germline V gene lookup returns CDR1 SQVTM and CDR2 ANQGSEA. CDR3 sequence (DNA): TGCAGCGGGCTACTAGCGGGAATCGCCGGGGAGCTGTTTTTT. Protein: CSGLLAGIAGELFF.

CDR3 sequence (DNA): TGTGCCATCAGTGAGACTAGCGGGCTCTACAATGAGCAGTTCTTC. Translation: CAISETSGLYNEQFF. This chain uses TRBV10-3 with TRBJ2-1; 9 bases fit TRBD2. CDR1 is ENHRY, CDR2 SYGVKD, per germline. The CDR3 is 15 residues long. The ends lost 2 bases at V and 3 bases at J; junction bases unmatched: 2.

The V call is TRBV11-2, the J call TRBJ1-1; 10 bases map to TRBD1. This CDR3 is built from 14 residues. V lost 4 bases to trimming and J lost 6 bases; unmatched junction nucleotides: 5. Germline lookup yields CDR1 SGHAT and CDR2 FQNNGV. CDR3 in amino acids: CASSYGQGGPEAFF. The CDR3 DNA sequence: TGTGCCAGCAGCTATGGACAGGGGGGTCCTGAAGCTTTCTTT.

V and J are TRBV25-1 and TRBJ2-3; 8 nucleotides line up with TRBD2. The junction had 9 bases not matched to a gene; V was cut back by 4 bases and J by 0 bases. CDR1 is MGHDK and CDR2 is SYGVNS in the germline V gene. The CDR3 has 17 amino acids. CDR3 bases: TGTGCCAGCAGTGGGGGAGCGGGAGCTGTCAGCACAGATACGCAGTATTTT. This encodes CASSGGAGAVSTDTQYF.

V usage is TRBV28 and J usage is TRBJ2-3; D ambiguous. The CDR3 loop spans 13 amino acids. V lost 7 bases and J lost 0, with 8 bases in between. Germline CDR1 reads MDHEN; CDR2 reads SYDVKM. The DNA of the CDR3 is TGTGCCAGCAATAAGCCCAGCACAGATACGCAGTATTTT. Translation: CASNKPSTDTQYF. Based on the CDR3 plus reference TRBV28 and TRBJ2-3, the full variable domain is DVKVTQSSRYLVKRTGEKVFLECVQDMDHENMFWYRQDPGLGLRLIYFSYDVKMKEKGDIPEGYSVSREKKERFSLILESASTNQTSMYLCASNKPSTDTQYFGPGTRLTVL.

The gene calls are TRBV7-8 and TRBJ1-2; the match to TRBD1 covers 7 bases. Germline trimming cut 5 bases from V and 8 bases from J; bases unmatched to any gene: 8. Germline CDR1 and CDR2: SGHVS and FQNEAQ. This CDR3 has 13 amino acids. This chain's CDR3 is CASSRQTGQGYTF. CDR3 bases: TGTGCCAGCAGCCGCCAGACAGGGCAAGGCTACACCTTC.

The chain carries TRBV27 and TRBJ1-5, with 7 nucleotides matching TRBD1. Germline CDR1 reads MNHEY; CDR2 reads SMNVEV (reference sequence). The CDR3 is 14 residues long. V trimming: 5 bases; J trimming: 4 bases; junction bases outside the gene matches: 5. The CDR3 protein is CASSRPGQNQPQHF. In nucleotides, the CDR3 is TGTGCCAGCAGTCGTCCGGGACAGAATCAGCCCCAGCATTTT.

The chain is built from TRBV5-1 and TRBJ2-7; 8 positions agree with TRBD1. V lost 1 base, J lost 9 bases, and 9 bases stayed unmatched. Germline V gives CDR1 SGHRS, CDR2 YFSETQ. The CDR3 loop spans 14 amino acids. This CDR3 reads CASSLQGQETGQYF. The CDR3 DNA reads TGCGCCAGCAGCTTGCAGGGACAGGAAACGGGGCAGTACTTC.

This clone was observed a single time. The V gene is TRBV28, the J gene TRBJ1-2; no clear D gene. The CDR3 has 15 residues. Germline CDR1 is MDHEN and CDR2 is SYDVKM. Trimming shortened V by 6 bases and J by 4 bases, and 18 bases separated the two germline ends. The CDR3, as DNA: TGTGCCAGCAGACCCGGTACGGAGGATATCTATGGCTACACCTTC. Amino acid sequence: CASRPGTEDIYGYTF.

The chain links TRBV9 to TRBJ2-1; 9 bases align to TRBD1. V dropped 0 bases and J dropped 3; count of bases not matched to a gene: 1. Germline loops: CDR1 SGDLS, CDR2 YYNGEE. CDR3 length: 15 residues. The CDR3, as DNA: TGTGCCAGCAGCGTAGGACAGGGGGTCTACAATGAGCAGTTCTTC. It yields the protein CASSVGQGVYNEQFF.

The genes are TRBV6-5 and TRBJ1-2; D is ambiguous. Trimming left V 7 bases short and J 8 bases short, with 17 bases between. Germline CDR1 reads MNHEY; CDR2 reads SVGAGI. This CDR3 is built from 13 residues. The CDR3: CASTTTILEGYTF. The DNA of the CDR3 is TGTGCCAGCACCACAACAATACTGGAGGGCTACACCTTC.

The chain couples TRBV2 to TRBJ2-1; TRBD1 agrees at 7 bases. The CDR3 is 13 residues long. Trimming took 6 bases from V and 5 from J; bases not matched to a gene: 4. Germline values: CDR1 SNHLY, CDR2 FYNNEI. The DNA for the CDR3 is TGTGCCAGCAGGGTTGACAGGGACAATGAGCAGTTCTTC. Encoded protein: CASRVDRDNEQFF.

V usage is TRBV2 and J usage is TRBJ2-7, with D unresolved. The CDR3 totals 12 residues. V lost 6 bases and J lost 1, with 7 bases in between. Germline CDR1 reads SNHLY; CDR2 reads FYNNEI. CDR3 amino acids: CASRSLSYEQYF. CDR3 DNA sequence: TGTGCCAGCAGAAGCCTTTCCTACGAGCAGTACTTC.

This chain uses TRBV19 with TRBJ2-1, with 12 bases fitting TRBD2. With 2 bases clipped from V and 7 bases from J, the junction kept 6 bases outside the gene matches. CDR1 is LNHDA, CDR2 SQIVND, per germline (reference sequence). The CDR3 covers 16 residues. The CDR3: CASSILASGRGNEQFF. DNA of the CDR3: TGTGCCAGTAGTATATTGGCTAGCGGGAGGGGGAATGAGCAGTTCTTC. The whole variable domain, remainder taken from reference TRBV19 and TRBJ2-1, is DGGITQSPKYLFRKEGQNVTLSCEQNLNHDAMYWYRQDPGQGLRLIYYSQIVNDFQKGDIAEGYSVSREKKESFPLTVTSAQKNPTAFYLCASSILASGRGNEQFFGPGTRLTVL.

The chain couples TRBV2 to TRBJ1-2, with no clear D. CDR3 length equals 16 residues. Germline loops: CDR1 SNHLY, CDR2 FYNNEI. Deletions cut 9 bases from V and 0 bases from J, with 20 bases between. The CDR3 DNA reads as TGTGCCAGACCTCCACAGAGAGATTCTGCTAACTATGGCTACACCTTC. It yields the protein CARPPQRDSANYGYTF. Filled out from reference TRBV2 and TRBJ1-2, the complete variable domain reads EPEVTQTPSHQVTQMGQEVILRCVPISNHLYFYWYRQILGQKVEFLVSFYNNEISEKSEIFDDQFSVERPDGSNFTLKIRSTKLEDSAMYFCARPPQRDSANYGYTFGSGTRLTVV.

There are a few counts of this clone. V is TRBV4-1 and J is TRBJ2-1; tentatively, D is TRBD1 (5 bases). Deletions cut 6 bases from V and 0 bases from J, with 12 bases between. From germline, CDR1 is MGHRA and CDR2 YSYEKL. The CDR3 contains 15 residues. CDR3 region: CASRRQTDSYNEQFF. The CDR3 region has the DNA TGCGCCAGCAGGCGGCAGACAGACTCCTACAATGAGCAGTTCTTC.

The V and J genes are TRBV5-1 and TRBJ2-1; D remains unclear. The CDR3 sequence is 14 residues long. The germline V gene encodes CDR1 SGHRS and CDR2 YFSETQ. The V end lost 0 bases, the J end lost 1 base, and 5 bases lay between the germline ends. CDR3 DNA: TGCGCCAGCAGCTTGGCGGTATCCTACAATGAGCAGTTCTTC. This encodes CASSLAVSYNEQFF.

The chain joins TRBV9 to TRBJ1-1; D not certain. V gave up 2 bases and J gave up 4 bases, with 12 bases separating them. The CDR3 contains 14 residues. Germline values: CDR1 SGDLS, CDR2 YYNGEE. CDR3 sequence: CASSVGVSSTEAFF. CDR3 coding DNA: TGTGCCAGCAGCGTCGGGGTTAGTAGCACTGAAGCTTTCTTT.

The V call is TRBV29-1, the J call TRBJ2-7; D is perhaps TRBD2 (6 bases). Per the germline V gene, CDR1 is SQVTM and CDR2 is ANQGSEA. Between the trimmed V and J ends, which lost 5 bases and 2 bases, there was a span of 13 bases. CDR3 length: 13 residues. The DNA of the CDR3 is TGCAGCGTTCTGACCGGGAGAGCCTACGAGCAGTACTTC. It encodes CSVLTGRAYEQYF.